One sample yielded the 27 T cell receptor beta chains listed below, sequenced in a study of blood T cell repertoires in COVID-19. TCRdb's copy holds only in-frame clones and misses some; the assay was immunoSEQ multiplex PCR. The repertoire holds about 81,000 clones, roughly four fifths seen once, with over 7% in the top ten. The sequencing sample was made of peripheral blood. The receptors come from a human donor in a cohort sampled during active COVID-19.

The CDR3 reads CASSPLAGVYNEQFF. CDR3 nucleotides: TGTGCCAGCAGCCCCCTAGCGGGGGTCTACAATGAGCAGTTCTTC. V gene TRBV7-3 combines with J gene TRBJ2-1, with 10 bases identical to TRBD2. This CDR3 is built from 15 residues. The germline V gene encodes CDR1 SGHTA and CDR2 FQGTGA. V lost 5 bases to trimming and J lost 3 bases; unmatched junction nucleotides: 4.

V and J are TRBV12-3 or TRBV12-4 and TRBJ1-6, with D tentatively TRBD1 (5 bases). V lost 6 bases and J 9 bases, leaving 9 bases between the germline ends. This CDR3 is 12 amino acids long. In DNA form, the CDR3 reads TGTGCCAGCAGAGGGGTAGGTTCACCCCTCCACTTT. Translation: CASRGVGSPLHF.

The CDR3 loop reads CASSLTGLDYEQYF. In DNA, the CDR3 is TGCGCCAGCAGCTTGACGGGACTAGACTACGAGCAGTACTTC. The chain has TRBV5-1 and TRBJ2-7, with TRBD2 identical over 8 bases. Trimming removed 1 base from V and 3 bases from J; junction bases left unmatched: 3. The germline gives CDR1 SGHRS, CDR2 YFSETQ. The CDR3 contains 14 residues.

The CDR3 loop reads CAWSDQGRKKFYEQYF. In DNA form, the CDR3 reads TGTGCCTGGAGTGACCAGGGGCGTAAAAAATTCTACGAGCAGTACTTC. V usage is TRBV30 and J usage is TRBJ2-7; D possibly corresponds to TRBD1 (6 bases). V was trimmed by 1 base and J by 3 bases, leaving 19 bases between them. The CDR3 length is 16 residues. Germline V CDR1 and CDR2: GTSNPN, SVGIG (reference sequence).

This clone was detected many times. This chain links TRBV12-2 with TRBJ1-2; no DNA check was done on the table's D call, TRBD1. TRBV12-2 is a listed pseudogene. The CDR3 is 17 amino acids. CDR3 loop: CASRHEQGLCPRDGYTF. DNA of the CDR3: TGTGCAAGTCGACACGAACAGGGATTATGTCCCCGGGATGGCTACACCTTC.

This clone was detected a few times. This sequence joins TRBV18 and TRBJ1-4; no firm D call. Per the germline V gene, CDR1 is KGHSH and CDR2 is LQKENI. The length of the CDR3 is 14 residues. The ends were cut back, 2 bases at V and 5 bases at J, with 9 bases in the middle. The CDR3 coding sequence is TGTGCCAGCTCACCAGTTCCGGTGAATGAAAAACTGTTTTTT. Translating gives CASSPVPVNEKLFF.

This clone showed up just a few times. The rearrangement uses TRBV11-2 and TRBJ2-1, with TRBD1 identical over 10 bases. The germline V gene has CDR1 SGHAT and CDR2 FQNNGV. The CDR3 length is 18 residues. The V segment lost 5 bases and the J segment 4 bases; nucleotides outside the gene matches: 14. This CDR3 is CASSHRGRDRGAYNEQFF. For the CDR3, the DNA is TGTGCCAGCAGCCACCGCGGGCGGGACAGGGGAGCATACAATGAGCAGTTCTTC.

This rearrangement joins TRBV2 to TRBJ1-5, with 7 positions matching TRBD1. The germline V gene encodes CDR1 SNHLY and CDR2 FYNNEI. This CDR3 has 13 residues. J gave up 2 bases and V 11 bases, and 6 bases lay outside the gene matches. The CDR3 is CACRDSRNQPQHF. In DNA, the CDR3 is TGTGCCTGCCGGGACAGCCGCAATCAGCCCCAGCATTTT.

The chain joins TRBV2 to TRBJ2-1; perhaps TRBD2 as D (7 bases). V lost 7 bases and J lost 10, with 20 bases in between. This CDR3 contains 14 residues. Germline values: CDR1 SNHLY, CDR2 FYNNEI. The CDR3 DNA is TGTGCCAGCAAGGGTGCGGGGGCACCACCAGAGCAGTTCTTC. It encodes CASKGAGAPPEQFF.

The J gene is TRBJ1-1, the V gene TRBV9; weak D call: TRBD1 (6 bases). This CDR3 contains 17 residues. From germline, CDR1 is SGDLS and CDR2 YYNGEE. V gave up 2 bases and J gave up 3 bases, with 20 bases separating them. For the CDR3, the DNA is TGTGCCAGCAGCGTTAACTCTGAAACAGGGTCAGACACTGAAGCTTTCTTT. This sequence encodes CASSVNSETGSDTEAFF.

This sequence joins TRBV27 and TRBJ2-5, with 11 bases fitting TRBD2. CDR3 size: 19 residues. The trim removed 5 bases at V and 1 base at J, leaving 15 bases unmatched. From germline, CDR1 is MNHEY and CDR2 SMNVEV (reference sequence). This CDR3 is CASSITRLAGGPLQETQYF. As DNA, the CDR3 is TGTGCCAGCAGTATTACCCGTCTAGCGGGGGGCCCTCTCCAAGAGACCCAGTACTTC.

Concerning this clone: One junction end does not reproduce the germline sequence, and a read error may be involved. This chain connects TRBV4-2 to TRBJ2-7; D is undetermined. Germline V gene lookup returns CDR1 LGHNA and CDR2 YNFKEQ. The CDR3 is made up of 14 amino acids. CDR3 loop: CASSQASRSSEQYF. DNA of the CDR3: TGTGCCAGCAGCCAGGCCAGTCGATCCTCCGAGCAGTACTTC.

Only one count was recorded for this clone. This chain connects TRBV29-1 to TRBJ1-2, with TRBD1 matching over 8 bases. CDR1 and CDR2 (germline): SQVTM, ANQGSEA. This CDR3 region has 12 residues. CDR3 protein: CSSPQGAYGYTF. The CDR3, as DNA: TGCAGTTCCCCTCAGGGGGCCTATGGCTACACCTTC.

This sequence joins TRBV12-3 or TRBV12-4 and TRBJ1-2, with D possibly being TRBD1 (5 bases). The CDR3 consists of 13 residues. V gave up 6 bases and J gave up 4 bases, with 12 bases separating them. This CDR3 is CASRTAGGYGYTF. CDR3 sequence (DNA): TGTGCCAGCAGGACCGCCGGGGGCTATGGCTACACCTTC.

This chain joins TRBV18 and TRBJ2-7; a weak D match, TRBD1 (6 bases). Trimming took off 3 bases at V and 1 base at J, with 13 bases between the two ends. The CDR3 loop spans 15 amino acids. Germline assignment: CDR1 KGHSH and CDR2 LQKENI. The CDR3 DNA reads TGTGCCAGCTCACCGTCGGCAGGGGCGTCCTACGAGCAGTACTTC. Protein product: CASSPSAGASYEQYF.

The rearrangement joins TRBV3-1 (or the pseudogene TRBV3-2) to TRBJ1-2; perhaps TRBD1 as D (5 bases). Germline values: CDR1 LGHDT, CDR2 YNNKEL (reference sequence). There are 13 residues in the CDR3. V was pared by 3 bases and J by 6 bases, with 11 bases between. The CDR3: CASSHRQQDGYTF. The CDR3 nucleotides read TGTGCCAGCAGCCACCGACAGCAGGATGGCTACACCTTC.

This clone was seen a few times. The chain uses TRBV7-9 and TRBJ1-1; TRBD1 agrees at 8 bases. The junction had 6 bases not matched to a gene; V was cut back by 6 bases and J by 6 bases. The germline V gene encodes CDR1 SEHNR and CDR2 FQNEAQ (reference sequence). This CDR3 has 13 residues. This chain's CDR3 is CASRYTGGAEAFF. The CDR3 nucleotides are TGTGCCAGCAGGTATACAGGGGGAGCTGAAGCTTTCTTT. Based on the CDR3 plus reference TRBV7-9 and TRBJ1-1, the full variable domain is DTGVSQNPRHKITKRGQNVTFRCDPISEHNRLYWYRQTLGQGPEFLTYFQNEAQLEKSRLLSDRFSAERPKGSFSTLEIQRTEQGDSAMYLCASRYTGGAEAFFGQGTRLTVV.

The chain has TRBV14 and TRBJ2-7; no firm D call. This CDR3 has 12 residues. V lost 4 bases, J lost 2 bases, and 6 bases lay in between. Germline CDR1 and CDR2: SGHDN and FVKESK. The DNA of the CDR3 is TGTGCCAGCAGCCTCCTTCCCTACGAGCAGTACTTC. Its translation: CASSLLPYEQYF.

This clone was observed a handful of times. The chain links TRBV6-5 to TRBJ2-7; D possibly corresponds to TRBD1 (6 bases). The CDR3 has 13 residues. V was cut by 6 bases and J by 6 bases, with 15 bases left in between. CDR1 and CDR2 from the germline V gene are MNHEY and SVGAGI. The DNA for the CDR3 is TGTGCCAGCAGGTTACAGGGCAGCGGCGAGCAGTACTTC. This gives the protein CASRLQGSGEQYF.

The chain's CDR3 is CASSSAGAETGELFF. CDR3 DNA: TGTGCCAGCAGCTCGGCGGGGGCCGAGACCGGGGAGCTGTTTTTT. The chain is built from TRBV7-6 and TRBJ2-2, with D maybe TRBD2 (7 bases). Germline V gives CDR1 SGHVS, CDR2 FNYEAQ. V dropped 4 bases and J dropped 5 bases, with 14 bases sitting between them. The CDR3 loop spans 15 amino acids.

The rearrangement joins TRBV3-1 (or the pseudogene TRBV3-2) to TRBJ1-6; 8 bases fit TRBD1. V gave up 5 bases and J gave up 6 bases; unmatched junction bases: 3. The CDR3 length is 14 residues. Per germline, CDR1 LGHDT and CDR2 YNNKEL (reference sequence). CDR3 nucleotides: TGTGCCAGCAGCTTGACAGGGGTTAATTCACCCCTCCACTTT. Its translation is CASSLTGVNSPLHF.

The chain carries TRBV6-5 and TRBJ2-7; 10 bases are shared with TRBD1. Germline V CDR1 and CDR2: MNHEY, SVGAGI. Trimming cost V 5 bases and J 6 bases; bases outside gene matches: 10. This CDR3 contains 15 residues. The CDR3 loop is CASSPPGQGFPEQYF. CDR3 in DNA: TGTGCCAGCAGTCCACCGGGACAGGGGTTTCCCGAGCAGTACTTC.

CDR3 in DNA: TGTGCCTGGAGTGCCCCCGGTGCTCCGGTGCAGTACTTC. Translation gives CAWSAPGAPVQYF. The genes are TRBV30 and TRBJ2-7; unclear D gene. V gave up 1 base and J gave up 9 bases, with 16 bases separating them. CDR1 GTSNPN and CDR2 SVGIG come from the germline V gene (reference sequence). This CDR3 is built from 13 residues.

This clone was detected once. Here the CDR3 DNA reads TGTGCCAGCAGTGAGGGACAGGGGCTAGGCTTTGAAGCTTTCTTT. This sequence encodes CASSEGQGLGFEAFF. This sequence joins TRBV6-1 and TRBJ1-1, with 10 bases identical to TRBD1. V gave up 3 bases and J gave up 7 bases; unmatched junction bases: 8. In germline, CDR1 is MNHNS, CDR2 SASEGT. The CDR3 spans 15 residues.

The chain employs TRBV10-1 and TRBJ2-1; 14 bases fit TRBD2. After removal of 8 bases from V and 14 bases from J, the junction contained 5 bases not matched to a gene. Germline assignment: CDR1 WNHNN and CDR2 SYGVQD (reference sequence). The CDR3 is 12 amino acids. The CDR3 is CASPGTSGGKFF. In nucleotides, the CDR3 is TGCGCCAGCCCGGGGACTAGCGGGGGCAAGTTCTTC.

This chain connects TRBV12-3 or TRBV12-4 to TRBJ2-5; a possible D gene is TRBD2 (5 bases). Between the trimmed V and J ends, which lost 4 bases and 4 bases, there was a span of 10 bases. This CDR3 region has 13 residues. The CDR3 loop is CASSSSRGETQYF. Here the CDR3 DNA reads TGTGCCAGCAGTTCGTCTCGGGGAGAGACCCAGTACTTC.

The rearrangement links TRBV5-6 to TRBJ1-2, with 9 bases that match TRBD1. The CDR3 has 15 residues. The J segment lost 4 bases and the V segment lost 5 bases, leaving 9 bases of the junction unmatched. The germline CDR1 and CDR2 sequences are SGHDT and YYEEEE. CDR3 bases: TGTGCCAGCAGTTTGCCGGGACAGGGTGTCTATGGCTACACCTTC. This gives the protein CASSLPGQGVYGYTF.